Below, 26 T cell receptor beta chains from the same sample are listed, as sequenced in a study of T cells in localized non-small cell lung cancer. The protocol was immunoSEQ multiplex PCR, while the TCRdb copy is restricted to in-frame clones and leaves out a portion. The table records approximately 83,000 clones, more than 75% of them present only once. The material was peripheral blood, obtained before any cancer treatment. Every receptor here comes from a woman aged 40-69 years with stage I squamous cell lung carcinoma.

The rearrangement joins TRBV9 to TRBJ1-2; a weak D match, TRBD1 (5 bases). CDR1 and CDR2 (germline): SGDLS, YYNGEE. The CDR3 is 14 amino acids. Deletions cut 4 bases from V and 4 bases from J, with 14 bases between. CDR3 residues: CASSLTDRSYGYTF. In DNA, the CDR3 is TGTGCCAGCAGCCTGACAGACCGCTCCTATGGCTACACCTTC.

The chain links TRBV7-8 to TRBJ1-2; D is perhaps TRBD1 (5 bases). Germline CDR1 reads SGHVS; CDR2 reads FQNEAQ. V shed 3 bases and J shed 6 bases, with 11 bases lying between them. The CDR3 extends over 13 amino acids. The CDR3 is CASSFGQGNGYTF. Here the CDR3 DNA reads TGTGCCAGCAGCTTCGGGCAGGGTAATGGCTACACCTTC.

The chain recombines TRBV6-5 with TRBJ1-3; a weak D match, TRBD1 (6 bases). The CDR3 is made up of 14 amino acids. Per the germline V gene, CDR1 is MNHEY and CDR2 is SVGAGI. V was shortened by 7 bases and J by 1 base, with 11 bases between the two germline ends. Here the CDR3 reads CASTKGGSGNTIYF. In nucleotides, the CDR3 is TGTGCCAGCACAAAAGGGGGTTCTGGAAACACCATATATTTT.

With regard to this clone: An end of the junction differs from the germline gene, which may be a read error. CDR3 protein: CASSYSGLANF. In DNA, the CDR3 is TGTGCCAGCAGTTACTCGGGACTAGCTAACTTC. The rearrangement joins TRBV6-6 to TRBJ2-5; TRBD2 agrees at 9 bases. The CDR3 loop spans 11 amino acids. The germline CDR1 and CDR2 sequences are MNHNY and SVGAGI (reference sequence).

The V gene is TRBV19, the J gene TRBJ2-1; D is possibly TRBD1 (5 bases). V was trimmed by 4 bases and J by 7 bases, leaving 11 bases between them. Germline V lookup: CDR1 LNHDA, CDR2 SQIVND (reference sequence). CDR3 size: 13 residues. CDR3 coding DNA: TGTGCCAGTAGTACCCGCACAGGTAATGAGCAGTTCTTC. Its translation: CASSTRTGNEQFF.

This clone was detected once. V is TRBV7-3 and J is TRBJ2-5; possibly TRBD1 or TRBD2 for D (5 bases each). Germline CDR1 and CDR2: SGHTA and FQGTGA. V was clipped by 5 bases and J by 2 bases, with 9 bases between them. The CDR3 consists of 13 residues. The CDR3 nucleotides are TGTGCCAGCAGCGTTGGGACGCAAGAGACCCAGTACTTC. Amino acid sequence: CASSVGTQETQYF. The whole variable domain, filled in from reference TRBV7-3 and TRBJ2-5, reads GAGVSQTPSNKVTEKGKYVELRCDPISGHTALYWYRQSLGQGPEFLIYFQGTGAADDSGLPNDRFFAVRPEGSVSTLKIQRTERGDSAVYLCASSVGTQETQYFGPGTRLLVL.

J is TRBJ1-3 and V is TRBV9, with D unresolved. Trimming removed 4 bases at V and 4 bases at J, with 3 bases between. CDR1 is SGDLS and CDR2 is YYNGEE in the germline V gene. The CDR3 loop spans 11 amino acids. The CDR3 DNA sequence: TGTGCCAGCAGCCGGGGAAACACCATATATTTT. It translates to CASSRGNTIYF. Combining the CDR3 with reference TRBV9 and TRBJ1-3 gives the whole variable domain DSGVTQTPKHLITATGQRVTLRCSPRSGDLSVYWYQQSLDQGLQFLIQYYNGEERAKGNILERFSAQQFPDLHSELNLSSLELGDSALYFCASSRGNTIYFGEGSWLTVV.

The CDR3 loop is CASSPAGGDTQYF. CDR3 bases: TGTGCCAGCAGCCCCGCCGGGGGGGATACGCAGTATTTT. The chain uses TRBV5-6 and TRBJ2-3; 7 bases are a match to TRBD2. This CDR3 contains 13 residues. Trimming took 4 bases from V and 6 from J; bases not matched to a gene: 5. The V gene's germline CDR1 is SGHDT and CDR2 YYEEEE.

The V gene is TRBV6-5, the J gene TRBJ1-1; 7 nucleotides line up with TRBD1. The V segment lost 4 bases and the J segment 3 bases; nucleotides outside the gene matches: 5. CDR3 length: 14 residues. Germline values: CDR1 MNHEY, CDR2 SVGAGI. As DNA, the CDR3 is TGTGCCAGCAGTTCAGACAGGGTCCACACTGAAGCTTTCTTT. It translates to CASSSDRVHTEAFF.

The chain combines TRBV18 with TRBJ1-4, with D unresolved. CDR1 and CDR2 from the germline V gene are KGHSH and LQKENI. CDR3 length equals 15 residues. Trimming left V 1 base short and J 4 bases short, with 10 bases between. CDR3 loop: CASSPQSTFNEKLFF. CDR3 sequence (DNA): TGTGCCAGCTCACCACAGTCCACATTTAATGAAAAACTGTTTTTT. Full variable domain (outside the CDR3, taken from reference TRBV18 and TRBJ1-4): NAGVMQNPRHLVRRRGQEARLRCSPMKGHSHVYWYRQLPEEGLKFMVYLQKENIIDESGMPKERFSAEFPKEGPSILRIQQVVRGDSAAYFCASSPQSTFNEKLFFGSGTQLSVL.

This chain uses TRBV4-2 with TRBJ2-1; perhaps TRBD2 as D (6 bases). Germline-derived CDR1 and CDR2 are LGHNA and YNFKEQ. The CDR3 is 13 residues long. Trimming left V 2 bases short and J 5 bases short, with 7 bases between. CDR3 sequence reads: CASSQPSDNEQFF. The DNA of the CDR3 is TGTGCCAGCAGCCAACCTAGCGACAATGAGCAGTTCTTC.

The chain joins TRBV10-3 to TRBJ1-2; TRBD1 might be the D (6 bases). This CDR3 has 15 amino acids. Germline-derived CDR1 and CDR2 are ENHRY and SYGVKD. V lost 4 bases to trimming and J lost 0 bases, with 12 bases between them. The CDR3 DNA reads TGTGCCATCAGTGGGGGGACACCGTCTAACTATGGCTACACCTTC. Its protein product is CAISGGTPSNYGYTF.

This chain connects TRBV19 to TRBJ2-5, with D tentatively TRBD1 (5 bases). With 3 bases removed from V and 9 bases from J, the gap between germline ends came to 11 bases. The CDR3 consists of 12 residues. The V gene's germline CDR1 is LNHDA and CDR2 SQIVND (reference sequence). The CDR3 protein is CASSIPPGSQYF. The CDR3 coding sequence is TGTGCCAGTAGTATCCCTCCAGGGTCCCAGTACTTC.

The DNA for the CDR3 is TGTGCCAGCAGCCGGACAGAAAGTTCTCTCAACCGGAACACTGAAGCTTTCTTT. This codes for CASSRTESSLNRNTEAFF. The J gene is TRBJ1-1, the V gene TRBV2, with D possibly matching TRBD1 (6 bases). Trimming stripped 6 bases from V and 1 base from J, with 24 bases between. This CDR3 has 18 amino acids. CDR1 and CDR2 from the germline V gene are SNHLY and FYNNEI.

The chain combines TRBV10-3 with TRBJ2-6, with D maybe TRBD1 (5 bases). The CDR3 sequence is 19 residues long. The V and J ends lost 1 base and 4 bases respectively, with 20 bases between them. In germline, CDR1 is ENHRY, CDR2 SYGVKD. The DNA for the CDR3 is TGTGCCATCAGTGAGTTAGGCAGGGAAGGCCCTTCCGGGGCCAACGTCCTGACTTTC. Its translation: CAISELGREGPSGANVLTF.

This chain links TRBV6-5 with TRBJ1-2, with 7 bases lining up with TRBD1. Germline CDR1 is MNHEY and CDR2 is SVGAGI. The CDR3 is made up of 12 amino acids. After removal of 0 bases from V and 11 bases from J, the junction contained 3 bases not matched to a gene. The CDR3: CASSYSTGEYTF. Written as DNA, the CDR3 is TGTGCCAGCAGTTACTCCACAGGGGAATACACCTTC.

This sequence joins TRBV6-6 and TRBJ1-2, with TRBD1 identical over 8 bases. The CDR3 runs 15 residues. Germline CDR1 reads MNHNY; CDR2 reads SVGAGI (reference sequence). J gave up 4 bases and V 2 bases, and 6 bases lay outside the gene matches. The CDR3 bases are TGTGCCAGCAGTTACCCCAACACAGGGGGCTATGGCTACACCTTC. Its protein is CASSYPNTGGYGYTF.

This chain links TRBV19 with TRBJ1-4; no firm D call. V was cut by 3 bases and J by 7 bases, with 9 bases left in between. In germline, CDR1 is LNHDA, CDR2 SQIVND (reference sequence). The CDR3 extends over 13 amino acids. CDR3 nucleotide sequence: TGTGCCAGTAGTATGAGGGCGCGTGAAAAACTGTTTTTT. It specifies CASSMRAREKLFF.

This CDR3 reads CASSQGQNTEAFF. Written as DNA, the CDR3 is TGTGCCAGCAGCCAGGGACAGAACACTGAAGCTTTCTTT. This rearrangement joins TRBV5-4 to TRBJ1-1, with D possibly being TRBD1 (6 bases). The germline V and J ends were trimmed by 4 bases and 1 base, with 8 bases remaining between them. The CDR3 loop spans 13 amino acids. Germline assignment: CDR1 SGHNT and CDR2 YYREEE (reference sequence).

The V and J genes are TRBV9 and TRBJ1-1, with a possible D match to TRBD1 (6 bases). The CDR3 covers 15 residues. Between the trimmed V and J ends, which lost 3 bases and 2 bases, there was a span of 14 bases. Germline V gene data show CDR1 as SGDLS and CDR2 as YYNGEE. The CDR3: CASSGWQGSNTEAFF. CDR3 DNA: TGTGCCAGCAGCGGATGGCAGGGGAGTAACACTGAAGCTTTCTTT.

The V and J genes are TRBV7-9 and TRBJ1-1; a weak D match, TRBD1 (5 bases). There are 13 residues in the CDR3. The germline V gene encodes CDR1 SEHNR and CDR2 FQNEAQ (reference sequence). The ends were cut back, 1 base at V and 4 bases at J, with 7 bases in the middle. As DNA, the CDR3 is TGTGCCAGCAGCTTAGAGGGGAGCACTGAAGCTTTCTTT. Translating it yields CASSLEGSTEAFF.

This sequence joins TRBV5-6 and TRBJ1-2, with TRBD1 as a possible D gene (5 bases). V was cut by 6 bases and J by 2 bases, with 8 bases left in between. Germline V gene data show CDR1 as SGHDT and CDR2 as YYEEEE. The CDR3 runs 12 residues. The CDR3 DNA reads TGTGCCAGCACCCAGGGAAACTATGGCTACACCTTC. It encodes CASTQGNYGYTF.

The CDR3 loop is CASSPKQGNYGYTF. CDR3 nucleotide sequence: TGCGCCAGCAGCCCGAAGCAGGGGAACTATGGCTACACCTTC. This rearrangement joins TRBV5-1 to TRBJ1-2, with D perhaps TRBD1 (6 bases). The germline V gene encodes CDR1 SGHRS and CDR2 YFSETQ. Trimming pared 4 bases from V and 2 bases from J, leaving 12 bases between. The CDR3 extends over 14 amino acids.

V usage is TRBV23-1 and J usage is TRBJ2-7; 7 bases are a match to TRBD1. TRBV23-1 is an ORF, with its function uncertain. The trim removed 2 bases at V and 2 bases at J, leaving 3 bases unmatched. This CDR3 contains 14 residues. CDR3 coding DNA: TGCGCCAGCAGTCAACCAGGGGGTGCCTACGAGCAGTACTTC. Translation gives CASSQPGGAYEQYF.

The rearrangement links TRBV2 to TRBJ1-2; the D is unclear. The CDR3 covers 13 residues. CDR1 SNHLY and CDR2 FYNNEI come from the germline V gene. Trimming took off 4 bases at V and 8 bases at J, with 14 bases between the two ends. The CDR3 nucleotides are TGTGCCAGCAGTGGGTCCGGTCTCAACGGCTACACCTTC. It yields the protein CASSGSGLNGYTF.

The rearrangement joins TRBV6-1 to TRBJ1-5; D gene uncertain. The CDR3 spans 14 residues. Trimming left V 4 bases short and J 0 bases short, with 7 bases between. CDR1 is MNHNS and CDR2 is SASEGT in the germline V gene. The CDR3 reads CASSGSYSNQPQHF. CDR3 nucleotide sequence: TGTGCCAGCAGTGGCAGTTATAGCAATCAGCCCCAGCATTTT.